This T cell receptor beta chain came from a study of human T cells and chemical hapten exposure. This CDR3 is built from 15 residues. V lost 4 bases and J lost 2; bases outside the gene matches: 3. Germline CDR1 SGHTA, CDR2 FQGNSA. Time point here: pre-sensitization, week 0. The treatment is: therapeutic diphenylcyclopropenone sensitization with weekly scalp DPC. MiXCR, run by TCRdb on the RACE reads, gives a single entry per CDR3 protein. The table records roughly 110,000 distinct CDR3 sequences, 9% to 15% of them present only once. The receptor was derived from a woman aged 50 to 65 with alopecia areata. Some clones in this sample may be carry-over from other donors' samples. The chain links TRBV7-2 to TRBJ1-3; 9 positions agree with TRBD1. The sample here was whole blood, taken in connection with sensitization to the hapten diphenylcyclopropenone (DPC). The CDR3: CASSSHRGPGNTIYF. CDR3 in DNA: TGTGCCAGCAGCTCACACAGGGGGCCTGGAAACACCATATATTTT.